What follows are 20 T cell receptor beta chains derived from one specimen sequenced in a study of OX40 agonist ivuxolimab in advanced cancers. Here immunoSEQ multiplex PCR was the method, and the copy in TCRdb shows in-frame clones only, minus some. The sample holds under 90,000 clones, approximately 89% seen once. Sequenced material: CD4+ or CD8+ T cells sorted from blood, taken in a trial of the OX40 agonist ivuxolimab. The receptors were gathered from an adult with an advanced solid tumor such as melanoma, head and neck, liver or kidney cancer.

This clone occurred once. The V gene is TRBV7-2, the J gene TRBJ2-4, with D hard to call. V shed 4 bases and J shed 6 bases, with 13 bases lying between them. Per germline, CDR1 SGHTA and CDR2 FQGNSA. The CDR3 is 14 amino acids. CDR3: CASSSSNSGNIQYF. CDR3 DNA sequence: TGTGCCAGCAGCTCGAGCAATTCGGGAAACATTCAGTACTTC.

The CDR3 region is CASSLEPGQSYNEQFF. The CDR3 coding sequence is TGTGCCAGCAGCTTAGAGCCGGGACAGAGCTACAATGAGCAGTTCTTC. The chain carries TRBV11-3 and TRBJ2-1; 7 bases map to TRBD1. V was pared by 0 bases and J by 3 bases, with 5 bases of the junction left unmatched. The CDR3 sequence is 16 residues long. Germline V gene sequence: CDR1 SGHNT, CDR2 YENEEA. Drawing the rest from reference TRBV11-3 and TRBJ2-1, the complete variable domain is EAGVVQSPRYKIIEKKQPVAFWCNPISGHNTLYWYLQNLGQGPELLIRYENEEAVDDSQLPKDRFSAERLKGVDSTLKIQPAELGDSAVYLCASSLEPGQSYNEQFFGPGTRLTVL.

This clone was seen only once. The chain links TRBV28 to TRBJ2-3, with 15 nucleotides matching TRBD2. Germline trimming cut 6 bases from V and 4 bases from J; bases unmatched to any gene: 11. The CDR3 covers 18 residues. CDR1 and CDR2 from the germline V gene are MDHEN and SYDVKM. CDR3 sequence reads: CASSSPGTSGRWADTQYF. The CDR3 DNA is TGTGCCAGCAGCTCACCCGGGACTAGCGGGAGGTGGGCAGATACGCAGTATTTT.

This sequence joins TRBV19 and TRBJ2-1; tentative D call: TRBD2 (6 bases). This CDR3 comprises 15 residues. V dropped 4 bases and J dropped 4 bases, with 14 bases sitting between them. CDR1 is LNHDA, CDR2 SQIVND, per germline (reference sequence). As DNA, the CDR3 is TGTGCCAGTAGTAGGTGGCGGGGACCATACAATGAGCAGTTCTTC. Translation gives CASSRWRGPYNEQFF.

This clone was recorded only once. The J gene is TRBJ1-2, the V gene TRBV10-3; weak D call: TRBD1 (5 bases). This CDR3 contains 12 residues. The V gene's germline CDR1 is ENHRY and CDR2 SYGVKD. V shed 4 bases and J shed 4 bases, with 7 bases lying between them. The CDR3 DNA follows: TGTGCCATCAGTGCGGGGGTCTATGGCTACACCTTC. This gives the protein CAISAGVYGYTF.

V gene TRBV28 combines with J gene TRBJ2-4; D is perhaps TRBD2 (7 bases). The V end was cut by 10 bases, the J end by 6 bases, with 19 bases between. This CDR3 spans 14 amino acids. The germline gives CDR1 MDHEN, CDR2 SYDVKM. The CDR3 DNA follows: TGTGCCATCACCGGGGGGCGTTATGGAAACATTCAGTACTTC. Amino acid sequence: CAITGGRYGNIQYF.

V gene TRBV15 combines with J gene TRBJ2-1, with D possibly TRBD2 on 6 matching bases. This CDR3 is 16 amino acids long. Per the germline V gene, CDR1 is LNHNV and CDR2 is YYDKDF (reference sequence). Trimming shortened V by 3 bases and J by 8 bases, and 20 bases separated the two germline ends. In DNA, the CDR3 is TGTGCCACCAGCAGTAAGTCCGGGACTGCCTTCCATGAGCAGTTCTTC. Protein product: CATSSKSGTAFHEQFF.

The V gene is TRBV5-6, the J gene TRBJ2-5; tentative D call: TRBD1 (6 bases). V lost 3 bases and J lost 2, with 8 bases in between. The germline CDR1 and CDR2 sequences are SGHDT and YYEEEE. This CDR3 is built from 13 residues. For the CDR3, the DNA is TGTGCCAGCAGCTGGACAGCTCAAGAGACCCAGTACTTC. Its protein is CASSWTAQETQYF. Complete variable domain (other parts from reference TRBV5-6 and TRBJ2-5): DAGVTQSPTHLIKTRGQQVTLRCSPKSGHDTVSWYQQALGQGPQFIFQYYEEEERQRGNFPDRFSGHQFPNYSSELNVNALLLGDSALYLCASSWTAQETQYFGPGTRLLVL.

This chain uses TRBV30 with TRBJ2-1, with D maybe TRBD1 (6 bases). Germline assignment: CDR1 GTSNPN and CDR2 SVGIG (reference sequence). The CDR3 runs 13 residues. Trimming shortened V by 5 bases and J by 1 base, and 9 bases separated the two germline ends. The CDR3 coding sequence is TGTGCCTGGGACAGGACTTCCTACAATGAGCAGTTCTTC. Translation: CAWDRTSYNEQFF. Variable domain in full (rest from reference TRBV30 and TRBJ2-1): SQTIHQWPATLVQPVGSPLSLECTVEGTSNPNLYWYRQAAGRGLQLLFYSVGIGQISSEVPQNLSASRPQDRQFILSSKKLLLSDSGFYLCAWDRTSYNEQFFGPGTRLTVL.

V is TRBV2 and J is TRBJ1-2; D is unresolved. The V end was cut by 3 bases, the J end by 2 bases, with 7 bases between. The CDR3 contains 13 residues. CDR1 and CDR2 (germline): SNHLY, FYNNEI. CDR3 residues: CASSEQKNYGYTF. The CDR3 bases are TGTGCCAGCAGTGAGCAGAAAAACTATGGCTACACCTTC. The full variable domain, in which reference TRBV2 and TRBJ1-2 provide the parts outside the CDR3, is EPEVTQTPSHQVTQMGQEVILRCVPISNHLYFYWYRQILGQKVEFLVSFYNNEISEKSEIFDDQFSVERPDGSNFTLKIRSTKLEDSAMYFCASSEQKNYGYTFGSGTRLTVV.

The chain links TRBV2 to TRBJ1-4, with 10 nucleotides matching TRBD1. Germline CDR1 is SNHLY and CDR2 is FYNNEI. V lost 6 bases, J lost 7 bases, and 5 bases stayed unmatched. There are 14 residues in the CDR3. CDR3 nucleotide sequence: TGTGCCAGCAGGCCCCGGACAGGGGGTGAAAAACTGTTTTTT. Protein sequence: CASRPRTGGEKLFF.

The chain uses TRBV29-1 and TRBJ2-1; 9 bases match TRBD2. The CDR3 runs to 15 residues. The germline CDR1 and CDR2 sequences are SQVTM and ANQGSEA. As DNA, the CDR3 is TGCAGTGACCTGGGGTTGGAGCGGGGGGACAATGAGCAGTTCTTC. This sequence encodes CSDLGLERGDNEQFF.

This clone showed up just once. The J gene is TRBJ1-1, the V gene TRBV5-1, with 7 positions matching TRBD1. This CDR3 has 14 residues. Germline-derived CDR1 and CDR2 are SGHRS and YFSETQ. Trimming took 4 bases from V and 1 from J; bases not matched to a gene: 4. The CDR3 nucleotides read TGCGCCAGCAGCGCTCGGACAGGGAACACTGAAGCTTTCTTT. Translating it yields CASSARTGNTEAFF. The whole variable domain, remainder taken from reference TRBV5-1 and TRBJ1-1, is KAGVTQTPRYLIKTRGQQVTLSCSPISGHRSVSWYQQTPGQGLQFLFEYFSETQRNKGNFPGRFSGRQFSNSRSEMNVSTLELGDSALYLCASSARTGNTEAFFGQGTRLTVV.

The rearrangement joins TRBV5-4 to TRBJ2-7; 8 nucleotides match TRBD2. The CDR3 has 14 residues. CDR1 and CDR2 (germline): SGHNT, YYREEE (reference sequence). Trimming at V came to 5 bases and at J to 5 bases, leaving 9 bases not matched to a gene. CDR3 bases: TGTGCCAGCAGGAGTAGAGCGGGAGCGAACGAGCAGTACTTC. Its translation is CASRSRAGANEQYF.

On this clone: Compared with germline, one end of the junction differs, possibly owing to a read error. The genes are TRBV9 and TRBJ2-7, with TRBD2 matching over 9 bases. Germline values: CDR1 SGDLS, CDR2 YYNGEE. This CDR3 is 15 amino acids long. CDR3 DNA sequence: TGTGCCAGCAGCCCTTTAGCGGGAGTCTCCGACGAGCAGTACTTC. Translated, it gives CASSPLAGVSDEQYF.

This clone was detected only once. V usage is TRBV10-3 and J usage is TRBJ2-1, with 15 positions matching TRBD2. This CDR3 region has 17 residues. Germline CDR1 ENHRY, CDR2 SYGVKD. V was pared by 5 bases and J by 8 bases, with 10 bases of the junction left unmatched. The CDR3 DNA is TGTGCCATCAGTATCGGCAGGACTAGCGGGAGGGATCATGAGCAGTTCTTC. Encoded protein: CAISIGRTSGRDHEQFF.

The chain joins TRBV2 to TRBJ1-2; weak D call: TRBD1 (5 bases). Germline V CDR1 and CDR2: SNHLY, FYNNEI. This CDR3 is built from 18 residues. V shed 7 bases and J shed 4 bases, with 28 bases lying between them. CDR3: CASTLKGGQGALVYGYTF. CDR3 nucleotide sequence: TGTGCCAGCACCCTAAAGGGAGGGCAGGGAGCCTTAGTCTATGGCTACACCTTC.

This sequence joins TRBV5-4 and TRBJ2-3, with 7 bases matching TRBD2. The V gene end was trimmed by 1 base and the J gene end by 3 bases; junction bases not matched to a gene: 5. The CDR3 spans 15 residues. Germline assignment: CDR1 SGHNT and CDR2 YYREEE (reference sequence). The CDR3 here is CASSLPGGITDTQYF. Here the CDR3 DNA reads TGTGCCAGCAGCTTGCCCGGGGGGATTACAGATACGCAGTATTTT.

The V gene is TRBV7-9, the J gene TRBJ2-2; possible D gene TRBD2, 7 bases. The CDR3 runs to 17 residues. Germline CDR1 and CDR2: SEHNR and FQNEAQ (reference sequence). The V end lost 10 bases, the J end lost 3 bases, and 24 bases lay between the germline ends. The CDR3 region is CAIHGGRGEPYTGELFF. Here the CDR3 DNA reads TGTGCCATTCACGGGGGCCGGGGGGAACCTTACACCGGGGAGCTGTTTTTT.

The rearrangement joins TRBV14 to TRBJ1-2, with D perhaps TRBD1 (5 bases). V gave up 8 bases and J gave up 4 bases, with 11 bases separating them. The CDR3 is 12 residues long. Germline assignment: CDR1 SGHDN and CDR2 FVKESK. The CDR3, as DNA: TGTGCCAGCGGTCAGGGAGGCTATGGCTACACCTTC. Amino acids: CASGQGGYGYTF. Filled out from reference TRBV14 and TRBJ1-2, the complete variable domain reads EAGVTQFPSHSVIEKGQTVTLRCDPISGHDNLYWYRRVMGKEIKFLLHFVKESKQDESGMPNNRFLAERTGGTYSTLKVQPAELEDSGVYFCASGQGGYGYTFGSGTRLTVV.